Each of the 10 T cell receptor beta chains below was sequenced from the same sample in a study of cytotoxic CD8 clonotypes in ibrutinib-treated CLL. Sequencing used immunoSEQ multiplex PCR; TCRdb keeps in-frame clones, though not all of them. This table holds approximately 91,000 clones, roughly 80% found once. This sample comprised PBMCs, obtained after 12 months of ibrutinib treatment. The receptors shown here come from a human donor with chronic lymphocytic leukemia.

Notes on this clone: Mismatch with germline at one junction end may stem from a read error. V is TRBV7-2 and J is TRBJ2-2; a possible D gene is TRBD1 (6 bases). CDR1 and CDR2 (germline): SGHTA, FQGNSA. This CDR3 region has 14 residues. CDR3 coding DNA: TGTGCCAGCAGCCTCGACAGGACCACCGGGGAGCTGCTTTTT. It is translated as CASSLDRTTGELLF.

J is TRBJ1-6 and V is TRBV9, with a tentative D call TRBD1 (6 bases). The CDR3 sequence is 14 residues long. The germline V gene encodes CDR1 SGDLS and CDR2 YYNGEE. V dropped 7 bases and J dropped 9 bases, with 17 bases sitting between them. CDR3 sequence (DNA): TGTGCCAGCGCGACAGGTGAAGTGGTTTCACCCCTCCACTTT. It codes for CASATGEVVSPLHF.

J is TRBJ2-7 and V is TRBV19; D ambiguous. The V end lost 3 bases, the J end lost 6 bases, and 9 bases lay between the germline ends. The CDR3 spans 12 residues. Germline-derived CDR1 and CDR2 are LNHDA and SQIVND (reference sequence). For the CDR3, the DNA is TGTGCCAGTAGTATGGCCTTGGGCGAGCAGTACTTC. It is translated as CASSMALGEQYF.

The chain combines TRBV11-3 with TRBJ2-5; the match to TRBD2 covers 10 bases. This CDR3 is 18 amino acids long. V lost 1 base and J lost 5; bases outside the gene matches: 13. Germline V gene sequence: CDR1 SGHNT, CDR2 YENEEA. The CDR3 is CASSLGHTAGGPQETQYF. The DNA for the CDR3 is TGTGCCAGCAGCTTAGGCCACACAGCGGGAGGGCCCCAGGAGACCCAGTACTTC. The complete variable domain, with remaining parts taken from reference TRBV11-3 and TRBJ2-5, reads EAGVVQSPRYKIIEKKQPVAFWCNPISGHNTLYWYLQNLGQGPELLIRYENEEAVDDSQLPKDRFSAERLKGVDSTLKIQPAELGDSAVYLCASSLGHTAGGPQETQYFGPGTRLLVL.

This chain links TRBV28 with TRBJ2-4, with 9 bases lining up with TRBD1. Germline CDR1 MDHEN, CDR2 SYDVKM. The CDR3 totals 17 residues. Trimming cost V 8 bases and J 3 bases; bases outside gene matches: 14. The CDR3 spells CASWPGTGFIGKNIQYF. The CDR3 nucleotides are TGTGCCAGCTGGCCCGGGACAGGGTTTATAGGCAAAAACATTCAGTACTTC.

This clone was detected once. The chain carries TRBV20-1 and TRBJ2-7; a possible D gene is TRBD1 (5 bases). V lost 4 bases, J lost 9 bases, and 13 bases lay in between. The CDR3 consists of 11 residues. Germline CDR1 is DFQATT and CDR2 is SNEGSKA (reference sequence). The CDR3 bases are TGCAGTGCTAAGCAGGGCCGATGGCAGTACTTC. This encodes CSAKQGRWQYF.

For this clone: One junction end does not reproduce the germline sequence, and a read error may be involved. The identical CDR3 is also encoded by other nucleotide sequences in the sample. The chain uses TRBV5-1 and TRBJ1-6; 7 bases are a match to TRBD1. There are 20 residues in the CDR3. Germline CDR1 reads SGHRS; CDR2 reads YFSETQ. CDR3 sequence reads: CASTDPLRQGTGSYNSPLHF. The DNA of the CDR3 is TGCGCTAGCACCGACCCCCTCAGACAGGGAACTGGCTCCTATAATTCACCCCTCCACTTT.

V is TRBV6-1 and J is TRBJ2-1, with D tentatively TRBD1 or TRBD2 (6 bases each). Per the germline V gene, CDR1 is MNHNS and CDR2 is SASEGT. Trimming left V 8 bases short and J 8 bases short, with 22 bases between. The CDR3 totals 15 residues. The CDR3 here is CASGRVPGAFDEQFF. CDR3 DNA sequence: TGTGCCAGCGGTCGGGTCCCGGGGGCATTCGATGAGCAGTTCTTC.

The chain carries TRBV5-4 and TRBJ1-1; a possible D gene is TRBD1 (6 bases). V was shortened by 2 bases and J by 4 bases, with 12 bases between the two germline ends. From germline, CDR1 is SGHNT and CDR2 YYREEE (reference sequence). This CDR3 comprises 14 residues. This chain's CDR3 is CASSLGGSVTEAFF. The CDR3 DNA reads as TGTGCCAGCAGCTTAGGGGGTTCGGTCACTGAAGCTTTCTTT.

V and J are TRBV6-4 and TRBJ2-3; D ambiguous. V lost 6 bases, J lost 5 bases, and 6 bases lay in between. This CDR3 spans 11 amino acids. Germline lookup yields CDR1 MRHNA and CDR2 SNTAGT. In nucleotides, the CDR3 is TGTGCCAGCAGGGTGGGAGATACGCAGTATTTT. Translated, it gives CASRVGDTQYF.